This TCR beta chain was documented in a study of human T cells and chemical hapten exposure. This clonotype was seen only a few times. Time point here: patch test 1, 2 weeks after DPC sensitization. The sample's treatment: therapeutic diphenylcyclopropenone sensitization with weekly scalp DPC. Each CDR3 protein is one row after TCRdb ran MiXCR on the RACE reads. Of some 200,000 distinct CDR3 sequences in the sample, around 24% were seen once. This TCR was recovered from a woman aged 50 to 65 with alopecia areata. Some clones in this sample may be carry-over from other donors' samples. The source material was whole blood, sampled in connection with sensitization to the hapten diphenylcyclopropenone (DPC).

The CDR3 bases are TGCGCCAGCAGCTTGCAAGGGACAGGGGGTTTTGGTCAAGAGACCCAGTACTTC. Translating gives CASSLQGTGGFGQETQYF. The chain combines TRBV5-1 with TRBJ2-5; 11 bases are shared with TRBD1. J lost 2 bases, V lost 1 base, and 10 bases had no gene match. The CDR3 length is 18 residues. Germline CDR1 and CDR2: SGHRS and YFSETQ.